Described below is a single TCR beta chain sequence and its context. What antigen it recognizes has not been identified. No base-level quality is on record; no much larger clone is a single base apart. CDR1 and CDR2, per the germline V gene, are SNHLY and FYNNEI. The junction shows trimming of 6 bases on V and 5 bases on J, and the gene matches do not reach 22 bases of it. Measured from the cysteine to the phenylalanine, the CDR3 is 19 residues long. Left in the record is the CDR3 DNA by itself, 57 bases read in frame from the first base. Library prep was done by the immunoSEQ multiplex PCR assay. For the multiplex PCR, a mixture combining 60 forward primers for TCR Vbeta segments and 13 reverse primers for TCR Jbeta segments was used. The CDR3 region of rearranged TCR beta genes was amplified from genomic DNA with a multiplex PCR assay. The Illumina HiSeq System was used to sequence the amplified TCR beta libraries as 87-base-pair reads. On the study's bioinformatics: Across the 670 or so repertoires, a later analysis counted 75 million to 90 million unique TCR beta chains, around 10 million of which were shared by at least two donors. Raw reads were error-corrected and collapsed into unique sequences with a nearest-neighbor algorithm that merged closely related sequences to remove PCR and sequencing errors. V, D and J gene segments were assigned by aligning CDR3 sequences to IMGT reference sequences. For a sequence to be retained, a match of at least six nucleotides to both a V gene segment and a J gene segment was required. Rearrangements were classified as productive when the CDR3 lacked stop codons and remained in frame with V and J, and all other rearrangements were classified as non-productive. Following IMGT convention, CDR3 was defined as the stretch from the second conserved V-encoded cysteine up to the conserved J-encoded phenylalanine. In an earlier analysis of 587 of the donors, sequences lacking an unambiguous match to a single V gene segment were excluded. In an earlier analysis of 587 of the donors, a V segment was called functional when productive rearrangements were above 56.7%, and segregating when the standard deviation between donors exceeded 5%. A statistical classification framework was built to diagnose cytomegalovirus status from the catalog of TCR beta chain sequences. V and J gene assignment, in a later analysis, came from comparing TCR nucleotide sequences with IMGT/GENE-DB human TR gene sequences. A later analysis assigned CDR3 sequences and most-parsimonious VDJ recombination scenarios with the TCRdist pipeline. In a later analysis, each TCR beta chain was defined by its CDR3 amino acid sequence together with its V-gene family, and reads without a unique V-gene family were excluded. As a way to deal with suspected cross-contamination and a sequencing artifact, a later analysis dropped approximately 590 nucleotide sequences that were highly shared and had low generation probability. In a later analysis, a clonal expansion index was calculated for each public chain from normalized within-repertoire ranks of inferred template counts. Generation probabilities in a later analysis came from a VDJ recombination model fitted to out-of-frame rearrangements, and those results were checked against IGoR. In a later analysis, hypergeometric tests were used to score TCR-TCR, TCR-HLA and TCR-CMV co-occurrence, with a repertoire-size bias correction applied to TCR pairs. In a later analysis, false discovery rates were estimated by permuting HLA or CMV assignments 20 times. A later analysis grouped co-occurring TCRs with DBSCAN, adding TCRdist sequence similarity when clustering within HLA-allele-positive subsets. For co-occurrence clustering, repertoires with fewer than 30,000 or more than 120,000 public chains were excluded, along with roughly five repertoires with anomalous nucleotide sharing. Imported from immuneACCESS, the table was reduced by TCRdb to in-frame sequences with V and J called. These copies leave out some clones; in studies compared against another copy, an unresolved V gene accounts for under half, and the cause of the remainder is not known. V and J calls and clone size are copied from that table; D and trimming were computed from the DNA. Within this sample are 150,000 or so clones, with approximately 82% of them counted one time only. The ten largest clones add up to roughly 1.9% of the sample.

The cohort consisted of 666 healthy bone marrow donors. At the time of sampling, all cohort members were nominally healthy, though unrecorded immune exposures were likely present. The donor was CMV seronegative and was included in the group of 352 seronegative cohort members. A peripheral blood sample was provided by each donor, and peripheral blood mononuclear cells were used for TCR beta sequencing. Genomic DNA extraction from the blood cell samples was performed with the Qiagen DNeasy Blood Extraction Kit. The data belong to a study of cytomegalovirus exposure and HLA in healthy donors (TCRdb year 2017). For context, the study as a whole: In an earlier analysis of 450 to 750 of the donors, about 260 Gb of sequence data and some 120 million unique TCR beta sequences from about 179 million T cells were reported. An early release covering approximately 600 HLA-typed donors comprised approximately 300 gigabases of sequencing data and roughly 85 million unique TCR sequences. The genetic ancestry cluster associated with self-reported Caucasian donors included over 65% of the 300 to 400 genotyped donors. The study aimed to test whether signatures of past pathogen exposure could be identified by cataloging public T cell receptors. Using immunosequencing, the study profiled T cell repertoires from approximately 700 subjects and related those repertoires to cytomegalovirus serostatus. In addition to the first cohort of 650 to 750 subjects, a separate validation cohort of 100 to 150 different subjects was used. To predict cytomegalovirus infection status, the study brought together high-throughput TCR immunosequencing, statistical association of individual TCRs with disease status, and machine learning. In a later analysis, previously published TCR beta repertoires from 550 to 700 donors were re-analyzed and high-resolution HLA genotyping was added so that TCR occurrence patterns could be studied. In the later analysis, no new phenotypic data were used to find candidate immune exposures; instead, reliance was placed on TCR beta sequences and their occurrence across donors. To decide whether each TCR beta V gene segment behaved as functional or pseudogenic, an earlier analysis of approximately 620 of the donors relied on high-throughput TCR beta sequencing. Donor age, sex, ethnicity and CMV serostatus were compiled together with the repertoire data. A later genetic analysis took genome-wide SNP genotypes for about three fifths of the roughly 670 donors and used that subset as a discovery cohort. Every discovery cohort repertoire had been produced on one sequencing platform. HLA typing included class I and class II loci at four-digit resolution. Typing coverage differed by locus: A, B, C, DRB1 and DQB1 were typed in roughly 620-630 donors, DQA1 in 522, DPA1 in around 600, and DPB1 in just under 490. A handful of DR-DQ haplotypes were handled as single units for association and clustering because linkage in the cohort was strong. On average, roughly 250,000 unique TCR beta nucleotide sequences were sequenced per donor among roughly 430 genotyped donors of the cohort, with roughly a sixth of those sequences being non-productive.

Overall study outcomes, separate from this receptor: The study listed 150 to 200 TCR beta chains as associated with cytomegalovirus. V-gene and J-gene trimming of TCR beta chains was associated with a missense DCLRE1C variant in a later genetic analysis, and the association was replicated in an independent cohort. An earlier analysis of approximately 540 of the donors showed that most TCR beta V segments appeared in productive rearrangements either about 87% or about 30% of the time, which broadly matched IMGT annotations. In a later analysis, TCR association rates were found to vary across HLA loci, with the most associated TCRs seen for DRB1 alleles and the fewest for HLA-C alleles. Compared with the roughly 700-donor mean, donors in an Asian-associated ancestry cluster had fewer N-insertions in productive TCRs, according to a later genetic analysis. A few of the identified cytomegalovirus-associated TCR beta chains were confirmed in vitro to be specific for cytomegalovirus antigens. When HLA alleles, especially DR and DQ, strongly co-occurred, attributing TCR associations to individual alleles was difficult. In a later analysis, HLA-associated TCR beta chains were found to be more clonally expanded and to have lower generation probabilities than equally common non-associated chains. A group of highly shared sequence variants was considered likely to be a technical artifact of the sequencing pipeline. Most CMV-associated TCR beta chains appeared to be HLA-restricted in a later analysis, and the HLA associations seemed to be driven largely by CMV exposure. While some public TCRs were present in many individuals, most TCR sequences turned up only very rarely across donors. It was suggested by the authors that the approach could potentially be generalized to other disease states and immunological phenotypes. Roughly uniform sequencing depth across donors was assumed in presence/absence analyses, although this assumption may not hold. The earlier analysis of around 600 of the donors excluded 15 to 20 rarely observed V segments, including chromosome 9 orphons, because counts were too low. A further reported finding was that TCR beta sequences accurately predicted the HLA-A and HLA-B alleles for most subjects in the first cohort. Cytomegalovirus status was reported to be diagnosed by the classifier with high specificity and sensitivity in both the original and validation cohorts. Specific HLA alleles were associated with 16,951 TCR beta sequences at a false discovery rate of 0.05 in a later analysis. Linkage disequilibrium might explain the correlated functional status among segregating V segments, but an unknown experimental factor could not be ruled out. Immune exposure information for the cohort was limited to CMV serostatus. A later analysis reported that several top co-occurrence clusters appeared linked to parvovirus B19, influenza, CMV and Epstein-Barr virus. Because some donors lacked HLA typing at each locus, the association tests relied only on the typed subset. The 87-base-pair reads could not distinguish some IMGT-functional V segments, including TRBV6-2 and TRBV6-3, so those segments were excluded. The cohort was sequenced for TCR beta chains only, and without alpha or paired-chain data the features that could be detected were limited.

The source is a woman aged 40 to 50 in good health and CMV-seronegative. Sample: PBMCs. The sequence joins TRBV2 to TRBJ1-5, with 7 bases matching TRBD1. The sequence in DNA is TGTGCCAGCAGGCTGAAATCTCGGTTCGGGACAGATGGGGATCAGCCCCAGCATTTT. This translates into CASRLKSRFGTDGDQPQHF.